The 32 T cell receptor beta chains below come from one sample, sequenced in a study of T-cell memory formation after mild COVID-19. One entry per CDR3 protein results from TCRdb running MiXCR on the 5' RACE reads. The table shows about 470,000 distinct CDR3 sequences, with nearly 25% occurring only once. Sequencing input: PBMCs or a T cell subset sorted from them (not recorded which). These receptors were obtained from an adult woman who had mild COVID-19 (a few samples of this study predate the infection). Cell type and time point are not known.

The chain combines TRBV5-1 with TRBJ2-1; D is perhaps TRBD1 or TRBD2 (6 bases each). The germline V gene encodes CDR1 SGHRS and CDR2 YFSETQ. V was cut by 4 bases and J by 4 bases, with 18 bases left in between. The CDR3 has 16 residues. CDR3 sequence (DNA): TGCGCCAGCAGCCCCGGGATTGGGGGGCCTTACAATGAGCAGTTCTTC. Protein: CASSPGIGGPYNEQFF.

V and J are TRBV13 and TRBJ2-2, with D possibly matching TRBD2 (6 bases). Germline CDR1 PRHDT, CDR2 FYEKMQ (reference sequence). This CDR3 region has 13 residues. The V gene lost 6 bases and the J gene lost 4 bases, with 9 bases spanning the gap. CDR3 coding DNA: TGTGCCAGCAGATTCGGGGGCACCGGGGAGCTGTTTTTT. It encodes CASRFGGTGELFF.

This clonotype was counted a few times. J is TRBJ1-6 and V is TRBV7-8; 8 bases fit TRBD1. CDR3 length equals 15 residues. Germline values: CDR1 SGHVS, CDR2 FQNEAQ. Germline trimming cut 5 bases from V and 8 bases from J; bases unmatched to any gene: 8. CDR3 region: CASSRDRRRYSPLHF. In DNA, the CDR3 is TGTGCCAGCAGCAGGGACAGGCGACGGTATTCACCCCTCCACTTT.

This clonotype was seen more than once but under ten times. This chain links TRBV24-1 with TRBJ1-1, with D unclear. V was shortened by 6 bases and J by 0 bases, with 7 bases between the two germline ends. The germline V gene encodes CDR1 KGHDR and CDR2 SFDVKD. The length of the CDR3 is 13 residues. The CDR3, as DNA: TGTGCCACCAGTTCTTCCTTGAACACTGAAGCTTTCTTT. This sequence encodes CATSSSLNTEAFF.

A few counts support this clonotype. The chain joins TRBV30 to TRBJ2-7; 9 positions agree with TRBD1. Losses at the gene ends were 1 base for V and 6 bases for J; bases not matched to a gene: 1. Germline CDR1 is GTSNPN and CDR2 is SVGIG (reference sequence). The CDR3 extends over 12 amino acids. The CDR3 nucleotides read TGTGCCTGGAGTGGGGGACAGGGCGAGCAGTACTTC. This translates into CAWSGGQGEQYF. Filled out from reference TRBV30 and TRBJ2-7, the complete variable domain reads SQTIHQWPATLVQPVGSPLSLECTVEGTSNPNLYWYRQAAGRGLQLLFYSVGIGQISSEVPQNLSASRPQDRQFILSSKKLLLSDSGFYLCAWSGGQGEQYFGPGTRLTVT.

The chain links TRBV30 to TRBJ2-7; a weak D match, TRBD2 (7 bases). Deletions cut 0 bases from V and 3 bases from J, with 12 bases between. The CDR3 sequence is 14 residues long. CDR1 is GTSNPN, CDR2 SVGIG, per germline (reference sequence). For the CDR3, the DNA is TGTGCCTGGAGTGTAGGGGGGGCACGCTACGAGCAGTACTTC. Its translation: CAWSVGGARYEQYF.

This clonotype was observed once. The chain has TRBV20-1 and TRBJ2-1, with a tentative D call TRBD2 (7 bases). The V end lost 0 bases, the J end lost 4 bases, and 13 bases lay between the germline ends. The CDR3 has 15 residues. The germline V gene has CDR1 DFQATT and CDR2 SNEGSKA (reference sequence). This CDR3 reads CSARDVAGAYNEQFF. The CDR3, as DNA: TGCAGTGCTAGAGATGTCGCGGGGGCGTACAATGAGCAGTTCTTC.

The chain couples TRBV11-2 to TRBJ2-5, with D possibly matching TRBD2 (6 bases). The CDR3 runs 16 residues. Trimming stripped 6 bases from V and 0 bases from J, with 17 bases between. CDR1 is SGHAT and CDR2 is FQNNGV in the germline V gene. In DNA, the CDR3 is TGTGCCAGCAGTTCGTGGGACTCGCGTTACCAAGAGACCCAGTACTTC. Its protein is CASSSWDSRYQETQYF.

The chain couples TRBV5-1 to TRBJ2-7; D tentatively reads TRBD1 or TRBD2 (5 bases each). Trimming removed 4 bases from V and 5 bases from J, with 16 bases in between. The CDR3 spans 14 residues. Germline V gives CDR1 SGHRS, CDR2 YFSETQ. In DNA form, the CDR3 reads TGCGCCAGCAGCCCGGGACGACCTTACGACGAGCAGTACTTC. Translating it yields CASSPGRPYDEQYF.

This clonotype was seen many times. The V call is TRBV10-3, the J call TRBJ2-3, with D tentatively TRBD2 (6 bases). Trimming removed 2 bases at V and 5 bases at J, with 17 bases between. The germline CDR1 and CDR2 sequences are ENHRY and SYGVKD. The CDR3 is made up of 16 amino acids. The CDR3 reads CAISERAGRARDTQYF. In DNA, the CDR3 is TGTGCCATCAGTGAGCGAGCGGGCCGAGCACGAGATACGCAGTATTTT.

This clonotype appeared a few times. The chain joins TRBV7-9 to TRBJ2-1, with no clear D. V was trimmed by 2 bases and J by 8 bases, leaving 7 bases between them. The germline gives CDR1 SEHNR, CDR2 FQNEAQ (reference sequence). This CDR3 has 12 amino acids. In nucleotides, the CDR3 is TGTGCCAGCAGCTTAAAGTGGGATGAGCAGTTCTTC. Translation gives CASSLKWDEQFF. Filled out from reference TRBV7-9 and TRBJ2-1, the complete variable domain reads DTGVSQNPRHKITKRGQNVTFRCDPISEHNRLYWYRQTLGQGPEFLTYFQNEAQLEKSRLLSDRFSAERPKGSFSTLEIQRTEQGDSAMYLCASSLKWDEQFFGPGTRLTVL.

This clonotype showed up just a few times. The V gene is TRBV5-1, the J gene TRBJ1-1, with a weak D call TRBD1 (6 bases). Looked up from germline, CDR1 is SGHRS and CDR2 is YFSETQ. The germline V and J ends were trimmed by 6 bases and 6 bases, with 15 bases remaining between them. The CDR3 runs 13 residues. The CDR3 protein is CASNRNRESEAFF. CDR3 DNA sequence: TGCGCCAGCAACCGGAACAGGGAATCTGAAGCTTTCTTT. The variable domain in full, completed from reference TRBV5-1 and TRBJ1-1, reads KAGVTQTPRYLIKTRGQQVTLSCSPISGHRSVSWYQQTPGQGLQFLFEYFSETQRNKGNFPGRFSGRQFSNSRSEMNVSTLELGDSALYLCASNRNRESEAFFGQGTRLTVV.

V is TRBV6-5 and J is TRBJ2-5, with a tentative D call TRBD1 (5 bases). The CDR3 extends over 14 amino acids. The V and J ends lost 5 bases and 7 bases respectively, with 17 bases between them. Looked up from germline, CDR1 is MNHEY and CDR2 is SVGAGI. The CDR3 DNA reads TGTGCCAGCAGTAATACCCAGGGTAGTGGGACCCAGTACTTC. Protein sequence: CASSNTQGSGTQYF.

The CDR3 coding sequence is TGTGCCAGCAGCCCTAGTGGAGTGGGCACAGATACGCAGTATTTT. It is translated as CASSPSGVGTDTQYF. The genes are TRBV7-8 and TRBJ2-3; no reliable D call. Trimming took off 5 bases at V and 1 base at J, with 13 bases between the two ends. The CDR3 runs to 15 residues. Per germline, CDR1 SGHVS and CDR2 FQNEAQ.

The V call is TRBV20-1, the J call TRBJ1-1; no clear D gene. Trimming took 2 bases from V and 1 from J, leaving 14 bases between them. The CDR3 length is 15 residues. CDR1 is DFQATT, CDR2 SNEGSKA, per germline (reference sequence). CDR3 nucleotides: TGCAGTGCTAGACCCACCGCCCGATCGAACACTGAAGCTTTCTTT. Translation gives CSARPTARSNTEAFF.

This clonotype showed up just a few times. CDR3 sequence reads: CASSQVGGTFSYNEQFF. CDR3 sequence (DNA): TGCGCCAGCAGCCAAGTAGGCGGGACCTTCTCCTACAATGAGCAGTTCTTC. The rearrangement links TRBV4-3 to TRBJ2-1; TRBD2 is a possible D gene (6 bases). Germline V gene data show CDR1 as LGHNA and CDR2 as YSLEER. The CDR3 is 17 residues long. V gave up 1 base and J gave up 0 bases, with 13 bases separating them.

The sample holds a few counts of this clonotype. The chain combines TRBV18 with TRBJ2-2, with 9 bases aligning to TRBD1. The J segment lost 1 base and the V segment lost 5 bases, leaving 8 bases of the junction unmatched. Germline V gene data show CDR1 as KGHSH and CDR2 as LQKENI. The CDR3 loop spans 17 amino acids. For the CDR3, the DNA is TGTGCCAGCTCAAGGGGGACAGGGAACCTGAACACCGGGGAGCTGTTTTTT. Encoded protein: CASSRGTGNLNTGELFF.

This clonotype was seen only a few times. V and J are TRBV4-1 and TRBJ2-2; 11 bases map to TRBD2. The CDR3 runs to 21 residues. CDR1 and CDR2 (germline): MGHRA, YSYEKL. The ends lost 2 bases at V and 3 bases at J; junction bases unmatched: 17. The CDR3 protein is CASSQMGLAGGKVTDTGELFF. The CDR3 DNA sequence: TGCGCCAGCAGCCAAATGGGGCTAGCGGGGGGAAAAGTTACAGACACCGGGGAGCTGTTTTTT.

This clonotype was seen more than once but under ten times. In nucleotides, the CDR3 is TGCAGCGTTGGGGACAGGGTCCCAGATACGCAGTATTTT. Residues: CSVGDRVPDTQYF. J is TRBJ2-3 and V is TRBV29-1, with 9 bases that match TRBD1. Germline loops: CDR1 SQVTM, CDR2 ANQGSEA. V lost 4 bases and J lost 4; bases outside the gene matches: 3. CDR3 size: 13 residues.

CDR3 in amino acids: CASSHGDWAGGNEKLFF. Here the CDR3 DNA reads TGTGCCAGCAGCCACGGTGATTGGGCAGGGGGCAATGAAAAACTGTTTTTT. The chain is built from TRBV4-2 and TRBJ1-4; the match to TRBD1 covers 8 bases. CDR3 size: 17 residues. The V segment lost 3 bases and the J segment 5 bases; nucleotides outside the gene matches: 11. Germline lookup yields CDR1 LGHNA and CDR2 YNFKEQ.

V and J are TRBV20-1 and TRBJ2-3; 8 bases are shared with TRBD2. This CDR3 region has 13 residues. Germline CDR1 and CDR2: DFQATT and SNEGSKA (reference sequence). The V gene end was trimmed by 4 bases and the J gene end by 7 bases; junction bases not matched to a gene: 7. The CDR3 loop reads CSANSGAAYTQYF. The CDR3 DNA reads as TGCAGTGCTAATAGCGGGGCTGCATATACGCAGTATTTT.

V is TRBV4-3 and J is TRBJ1-1; D call uncertain. V lost 0 bases and J 7 bases, leaving 9 bases between the germline ends. The CDR3 sequence is 13 residues long. CDR1 and CDR2 from the germline V gene are LGHNA and YSLEER. The CDR3 DNA is TGCGCCAGCAGCCAAGATCGGCGGGGTGAAGCTTTCTTT. Translation: CASSQDRRGEAFF.

The chain employs TRBV24-1 and TRBJ2-7; tentative D call: TRBD1 (6 bases). This CDR3 has 16 amino acids. The germline V gene encodes CDR1 KGHDR and CDR2 SFDVKD. Trimming took 3 bases from V and 0 from J, leaving 14 bases between them. The CDR3 sequence is CATSDPTGPHSYEQYF. Here the CDR3 DNA reads TGTGCCACCAGTGATCCCACAGGGCCCCACTCCTACGAGCAGTACTTC.

This clonotype was seen a few times. The chain joins TRBV12-3 or TRBV12-4 to TRBJ2-2; 9 positions match TRBD2. J lost 6 bases, V lost 8 bases, and 13 bases had no gene match. CDR3 length equals 16 residues. CDR3 bases: TGTGCCAGCCGCGTTAGCGGGAGCCCTAAGGCCGGGGAGCTGTTTTTT. Its protein is CASRVSGSPKAGELFF.

This clonotype was recorded a few times. This chain links TRBV20-1 with TRBJ1-2; possibly TRBD1 for D (5 bases). The CDR3 has 15 amino acids. V lost 0 bases to trimming and J lost 5 bases, with 16 bases between them. Looked up from germline, CDR1 is DFQATT and CDR2 is SNEGSKA (reference sequence). The CDR3 sequence: CSARDPTGRRYGYTF. The CDR3 DNA reads as TGCAGTGCTAGAGATCCGACGGGGCGGCGATATGGCTACACCTTC.

This chain links TRBV18 with TRBJ1-1; D not certain. The length of the CDR3 is 14 residues. The V gene's germline CDR1 is KGHSH and CDR2 LQKENI. The ends were cut back, 0 bases at V and 1 base at J, with 6 bases in the middle. The DNA for the CDR3 is TGTGCCAGCTCACCACCGAATACGAACACTGAAGCTTTCTTT. Residues: CASSPPNTNTEAFF.

This clonotype occurred a few times. The chain is built from TRBV12-3 or TRBV12-4 and TRBJ2-7, with 8 nucleotides matching TRBD1. CDR3 size: 14 residues. The V gene end was trimmed by 7 bases and the J gene end by 2 bases; junction bases not matched to a gene: 7. CDR3 protein: CASIKTGGAYEQYF. The CDR3 nucleotides read TGTGCCAGCATCAAAACAGGGGGTGCCTACGAGCAGTACTTC.

Notes on this clonotype: Sequence at one end of the junction differs from germline and may be a read error. The chain employs TRBV5-6 and TRBJ2-7; 7 nucleotides line up with TRBD1. The CDR3 loop spans 16 amino acids. Germline values: CDR1 SGHDT, CDR2 YYEEEE. The CDR3 is CASNLNRGAYSYEQYF. The CDR3 region has the DNA TGTGCCAGCAACTTGAACAGGGGCGCCTACTCCTACGAGCAGTACTTC.

The chain is built from TRBV7-6 and TRBJ1-5, with TRBD1 matching over 9 bases. The CDR3 extends over 16 amino acids. V was clipped by 3 bases and J by 0 bases; unmatched bases: 3. Germline V gene lookup returns CDR1 SGHVS and CDR2 FNYEAQ. CDR3 residues: CASSLGTGTSNQPQHF. The CDR3 region has the DNA TGTGCCAGCAGCTTGGGGACAGGGACTAGCAATCAGCCCCAGCATTTT.

This clonotype came up a few times. The V and J genes are TRBV5-1 and TRBJ1-2; D ambiguous. CDR1 is SGHRS and CDR2 is YFSETQ in the germline V gene. The ends were cut back, 0 bases at V and 7 bases at J, with 13 bases in the middle. The CDR3 covers 14 residues. This chain's CDR3 is CASSLVETPSGYTF. For the CDR3, the DNA is TGCGCCAGCAGCTTGGTTGAGACACCGAGTGGCTACACCTTC.

V and J are TRBV7-2 and TRBJ1-6, with D unresolved. The CDR3 is 9 residues long. Trimming shortened V by 11 bases and J by 4 bases, and 0 bases separated the two germline ends. The germline CDR1 and CDR2 sequences are SGHTA and FQGNSA. The CDR3 DNA sequence: TGTGCCTATAATTCACCCCTCCACTTT. It translates to CAYNSPLHF.

This clonotype has more than one count but fewer than ten. The chain joins TRBV5-6 to TRBJ1-5, with TRBD1 matching 9 bases. The trim removed 3 bases at V and 9 bases at J, leaving 7 bases unmatched. This CDR3 contains 14 residues. Germline CDR1 is SGHDT and CDR2 is YYEEEE. CDR3 DNA sequence: TGTGCCAGCAGCTCCGGGACAGGGTTCGGGCCCCAGCATTTT. This gives the protein CASSSGTGFGPQHF.